The following is a T cell receptor beta chain sequence with its context. Per the original methods: Amplification with reference gene primers provided the estimates of nucleated cell counts. Measured with immunoSEQ multiplex PCR; TCRdb has only the in-frame clones, and not every one. V, J and clone size reflect that table, while D and trimming were determined from the DNA. The sample holds about 130,000 clones, roughly 92% seen once. The sample originates from a study of blood T cell repertoires in COVID-19. Study-wide context: PBMCs, B-cell-depleted T cells, or T cells provided the cDNA or gDNA that made up the material.

Germline values: CDR1 SGHTA, CDR2 FQGNSA. The CDR3 length is 16 residues. V was clipped by 1 base and J by 5 bases, with 14 bases between them. Recruited during active infection, patients (from Seattle) were subsequently followed longitudinally. This chain joins TRBV7-2 and TRBJ2-2; no clear D gene. Source material: peripheral blood. This receptor was identified in a man between 45 and 60 years old with COVID-19, enrolled during active disease. The CDR3 here is CASSLGSRFFTGELFF. CDR3 DNA sequence: TGTGCCAGCAGCTTAGGTTCTAGGTTTTTTACCGGGGAGCTGTTTTTT.